This record covers a single TCR beta chain. What it binds is not known. The data stem from a study of T cell responses to AZD1222 COVID-19 vaccine. About the research overall: It was second doses at about 4 or about 12 weeks that were pooled. Study findings and constraints: Unmutated variant regions are reportedly targeted by nearly half of spike-specific TCRs. Clonal diversity was possibly underestimated, and the donors were mostly white British, with more females. Spike regions recognized by vaccine-associated CD4 TCRs spanned the protein, led by 160-218 and 743-854.

TCRdb's copy holds only in-frame clones and misses some; the assay was immunoSEQ multiplex PCR. The sample yields 95,000 to 100,000 clones, more than 75% seen once. The V end was cut by 4 bases, the J end by 4 bases, with 17 bases between. The CDR3 has 16 amino acids. CDR1 MDHEN and CDR2 SYDVKM come from the germline V gene. The sequence was obtained from an adult in good health. The starting material was peripheral blood, obtained on day 0 of AZD1222 vaccination. The gene calls are TRBV28 and TRBJ2-1, with a possible D match to TRBD2 (6 bases). The CDR3 sequence: CASSSPGVVTYNEQFF. For the CDR3, the DNA is TGTGCCAGCAGTTCCCCGGGGGTGGTCACTTACAATGAGCAGTTCTTC. Together with reference TRBV28 and TRBJ2-1, the CDR3 gives the full variable domain: DVKVTQSSRYLVKRTGEKVFLECVQDMDHENMFWYRQDPGLGLRLIYFSYDVKMKEKGDIPEGYSVSREKKERFSLILESASTNQTSMYLCASSSPGVVTYNEQFFGPGTRLTVL.